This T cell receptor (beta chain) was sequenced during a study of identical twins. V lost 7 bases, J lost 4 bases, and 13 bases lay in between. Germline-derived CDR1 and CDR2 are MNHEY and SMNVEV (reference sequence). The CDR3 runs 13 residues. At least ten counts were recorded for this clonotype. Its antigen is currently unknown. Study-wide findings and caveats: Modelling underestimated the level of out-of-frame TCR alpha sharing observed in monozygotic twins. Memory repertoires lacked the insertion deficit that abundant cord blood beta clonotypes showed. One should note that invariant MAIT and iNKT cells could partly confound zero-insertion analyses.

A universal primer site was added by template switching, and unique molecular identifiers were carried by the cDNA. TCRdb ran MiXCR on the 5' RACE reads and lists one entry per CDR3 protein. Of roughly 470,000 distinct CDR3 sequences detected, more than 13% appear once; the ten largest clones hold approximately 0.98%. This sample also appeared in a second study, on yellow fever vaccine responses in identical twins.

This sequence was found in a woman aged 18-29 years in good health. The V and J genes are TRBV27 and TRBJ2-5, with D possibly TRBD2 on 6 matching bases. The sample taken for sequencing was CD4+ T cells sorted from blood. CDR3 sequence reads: CASKVGGRETQYF. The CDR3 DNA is TGTGCCAGCAAGGTCGGGGGAAGAGAGACCCAGTACTTC.